A selection of T cell receptor beta chains follows, all from one sample in a study of patients and donors after allogeneic stem cell transplantation. TCRdb processed the RT-PCR reads anew with MiXCR; each CDR3 protein has one entry. The data show about 410,000 distinct CDR3 sequences, with 16% seen just once and less than 9.5% held by the top ten. The sequencing input was blood, either unsorted or a sorted T cell fraction (not recorded which). These receptors were taken from a human donor who was either an allogeneic HSCT recipient or a stem cell or donor lymphocyte infusion donor (not recorded which). It is not recorded whose cells these are; they may come from a transplant donor. Each CDR3 is given with its conserved first and last residue. The order of the fields is V gene, J gene, D gene, clone size, CDR3 protein, CDR3 DNA. The D gene is left open where the match is weak. Clone size appears in some rows only: once, few, many, or a class for an expanded clone.

v_gene: TRBV28; j_gene: TRBJ1-2; d_gene: -; abundance: -; CDR3aa: CASTPPRIANGYTF; CDR3nt: TGTGCCAGCACTCCCCCGAGAATAGCGAATGGCTACACCTTC
v_gene: TRBV25-1; j_gene: TRBJ2-1; d_gene: -; abundance: many; CDR3aa: CASSVKGPTGNNEQFF; CDR3nt: TGTGCCAGCAGTGTGAAGGGGCCCACCGGGAACAATGAGCAGTTCTTC
v_gene: TRBV20-1; j_gene: TRBJ2-5; d_gene: -; abundance: -; CDR3aa: CSARPDLGEILETQYF; CDR3nt: TGCAGTGCTAGACCCGACCTCGGAGAAATCTTGGAGACCCAGTACTTC
v_gene: TRBV4-3; j_gene: TRBJ2-1; d_gene: -; abundance: many; CDR3aa: CASSQKLAYNEQFF; CDR3nt: TGCGCCAGCAGCCAAAAATTAGCCTACAATGAGCAGTTCTTC
v_gene: TRBV6-5; j_gene: TRBJ2-1; d_gene: TRBD2; abundance: -; CDR3aa: CASSYYTSGGALNEQFF; CDR3nt: TGTGCCAGCAGTTACTATACAAGCGGGGGGGCTCTCAATGAGCAGTTCTTC
v_gene: TRBV20-1; j_gene: TRBJ2-7; d_gene: TRBD1; abundance: many; CDR3aa: CSARDPTGVFEQYF; CDR3nt: TGCAGTGCTAGAGATCCGACAGGGGTGTTCGAGCAGTACTTC
v_gene: TRBV5-4; j_gene: TRBJ2-3; d_gene: -; abundance: -; CDR3aa: CASSPNWAGVTDTQYF; CDR3nt: TGTGCCAGCAGCCCTAACTGGGCAGGGGTCACAGATACGCAGTATTTT
v_gene: TRBV30; j_gene: TRBJ1-5; d_gene: -; abundance: -; CDR3aa: CAWRRRGGGRGQPQHF; CDR3nt: TGTGCCTGGAGAAGAAGAGGTGGGGGCAGGGGACAGCCCCAGCATTTT
v_gene: TRBV20-1; j_gene: TRBJ2-1; d_gene: TRBD2; abundance: -; CDR3aa: CSALNREGRNEQFF; CDR3nt: TGCAGTGCCCTGAACCGGGAGGGCCGCAATGAGCAGTTCTTC
v_gene: TRBV20-1; j_gene: TRBJ2-5; d_gene: -; abundance: few; CDR3aa: CSASTGGFETQYF; CDR3nt: TGCAGTGCTTCGACAGGCGGGTTTGAGACCCAGTACTTC
v_gene: TRBV11-2; j_gene: TRBJ2-2; d_gene: -; abundance: few; CDR3aa: CASSRTQVRGGWTGELFF; CDR3nt: TGTGCCAGCAGCCGAACCCAAGTCCGGGGTGGGTGGACCGGGGAGCTGTTTTTT
v_gene: TRBV30; j_gene: TRBJ1-1; d_gene: -; abundance: few; CDR3aa: CAWSPFVEAFF; CDR3nt: TGTGCCTGGAGCCCATTCGTAGAAGCTTTCTTT
v_gene: TRBV5-1; j_gene: TRBJ1-1; d_gene: -; abundance: -; CDR3aa: CASSAERGYTEAFF; CDR3nt: TGCGCCAGCAGCGCAGAAAGGGGCTACACTGAAGCTTTCTTT
v_gene: TRBV20-1; j_gene: TRBJ2-1; d_gene: -; abundance: few; CDR3aa: CSADGLTFSYNEQFF; CDR3nt: TGCAGTGCAGACGGACTAACGTTCTCCTACAATGAGCAGTTCTTC
v_gene: TRBV5-1; j_gene: TRBJ2-2; d_gene: -; abundance: few; CDR3aa: CASTTPRDDGELFF; CDR3nt: TGCGCCAGCACGACCCCCCGTGACGACGGGGAGCTGTTTTTT
v_gene: TRBV9; j_gene: TRBJ2-1; d_gene: TRBD2; abundance: few; CDR3aa: CASSRDYGHEQFF; CDR3nt: TGTGCCAGCAGCCGGGACTACGGCCATGAGCAGTTCTTC
v_gene: TRBV5-1; j_gene: TRBJ2-7; d_gene: TRBD2; abundance: few; CDR3aa: CASSGTSGAYEQYF; CDR3nt: TGCGCCAGCAGCGGGACTAGCGGGGCCTACGAGCAGTACTTC
v_gene: TRBV4-1; j_gene: TRBJ1-4; d_gene: TRBD1; abundance: -; CDR3aa: CASSPANRGATNEKLFF; CDR3nt: TGCGCCAGCAGCCCGGCTAACAGGGGTGCAACTAATGAAAAACTGTTTTTT
v_gene: TRBV20-1; j_gene: TRBJ1-1; d_gene: -; abundance: many; CDR3aa: CSALGGMTEAFF; CDR3nt: TGCAGTGCCCTCGGGGGGATGACTGAAGCTTTCTTT
v_gene: TRBV5-6; j_gene: TRBJ2-1; d_gene: -; abundance: many; CDR3aa: CASSPASEYNEQFF; CDR3nt: TGTGCCAGCAGCCCCGCTTCCGAGTACAATGAGCAGTTCTTC
v_gene: TRBV4-3; j_gene: TRBJ1-2; d_gene: TRBD1; abundance: few; CDR3aa: CASSQGQASNYGYTF; CDR3nt: TGCGCCAGCAGCCAGGGACAGGCTTCCAACTATGGCTACACCTTC
v_gene: TRBV7-3; j_gene: TRBJ2-2; d_gene: -; abundance: -; CDR3aa: CASSNRETGELFF; CDR3nt: TGTGCCAGCAGCAACCGAGAAACCGGGGAGCTGTTTTTT
v_gene: TRBV29-1; j_gene: TRBJ2-1; d_gene: TRBD2; abundance: few; CDR3aa: CSVVAGYNEQFF; CDR3nt: TGCAGCGTTGTAGCGGGTTACAATGAGCAGTTCTTC
v_gene: TRBV9; j_gene: TRBJ2-7; d_gene: -; abundance: -; CDR3aa: CASSVVASSYEQYF; CDR3nt: TGTGCCAGCAGCGTAGTGGCTAGCTCCTACGAGCAGTACTTC
v_gene: TRBV14; j_gene: TRBJ2-2; d_gene: -; abundance: -; CDR3aa: CASSQARPTATGELFF; CDR3nt: TGTGCCAGCAGCCAAGCGCGCCCTACAGCCACCGGGGAGCTGTTTTTT
v_gene: TRBV12-3/TRBV12-4; j_gene: TRBJ2-3; d_gene: -; abundance: -; CDR3aa: CASRDTGRSLYTDTQYF; CDR3nt: TGTGCCAGCAGGGATACGGGTCGCTCACTTTACACAGATACGCAGTATTTT
v_gene: TRBV20-1; j_gene: TRBJ1-1; d_gene: -; abundance: few; CDR3aa: CSARTGTEAFF; CDR3nt: TGCAGTGCCAGGACCGGGACTGAAGCTTTCTTT
v_gene: TRBV6-5; j_gene: TRBJ2-7; d_gene: TRBD2; abundance: -; CDR3aa: CASSYGGRALYEQYF; CDR3nt: TGTGCCAGCAGTTACGGCGGGAGGGCCCTCTACGAGCAGTACTTC
v_gene: TRBV20-1; j_gene: TRBJ2-7; d_gene: TRBD1; abundance: few; CDR3aa: CSAHRDRVRQYF; CDR3nt: TGCAGTGCACACCGTGACAGGGTCCGGCAGTACTTC
v_gene: TRBV5-1; j_gene: TRBJ2-7; d_gene: TRBD1; abundance: -; CDR3aa: CASSWGTGEYEQYF; CDR3nt: TGCGCCAGCAGCTGGGGGACAGGGGAGTACGAGCAGTACTTC
v_gene: TRBV7-6; j_gene: TRBJ2-2; d_gene: -; abundance: -; CDR3aa: CASSLGPGAGELFF; CDR3nt: TGTGCCAGCAGCTTAGGTCCAGGCGCCGGGGAGCTGTTTTTT
v_gene: TRBV10-3; j_gene: TRBJ2-1; d_gene: -; abundance: few; CDR3aa: CAISEPLGPSYNEQFF; CDR3nt: TGTGCCATCAGTGAGCCACTAGGCCCCTCCTACAATGAGCAGTTCTTC
v_gene: TRBV7-9; j_gene: TRBJ2-5; d_gene: -; abundance: -; CDR3aa: CASRPRRETQYF; CDR3nt: TGTGCCAGCAGGCCGAGGCGGGAGACCCAGTACTTC
v_gene: TRBV7-8; j_gene: TRBJ2-3; d_gene: TRBD1; abundance: -; CDR3aa: CASIQGVAPFTDTQYF; CDR3nt: TGTGCCAGCATACAGGGGGTGGCCCCATTCACAGATACGCAGTATTTT
v_gene: TRBV12-3/TRBV12-4; j_gene: TRBJ1-6; d_gene: TRBD1; abundance: -; CDR3aa: CASSSSGTGFNSPLHF; CDR3nt: TGTGCCAGCAGTTCCTCCGGGACAGGCTTTAATTCACCCCTCCACTTT
v_gene: TRBV19; j_gene: TRBJ1-1; d_gene: -; abundance: few; CDR3aa: CASTPGTEAFF; CDR3nt: TGTGCCAGTACCCCAGGCACTGAAGCTTTCTTT
v_gene: TRBV24-1; j_gene: TRBJ1-5; d_gene: -; abundance: many; CDR3aa: CATSDGSNQPQHF; CDR3nt: TGTGCCACCAGTGATGGTAGCAATCAGCCCCAGCATTTT
v_gene: TRBV5-1; j_gene: TRBJ1-2; d_gene: TRBD1; abundance: many; CDR3aa: CASSPGQHYGYTF; CDR3nt: TGCGCCAGCAGCCCGGGACAGCACTATGGCTACACCTTC
v_gene: TRBV7-9; j_gene: TRBJ1-3; d_gene: -; abundance: -; CDR3aa: CASSLGGSSSGNTIYF; CDR3nt: TGTGCCAGCAGCTTAGGTGGCAGCAGCTCTGGAAACACCATATATTTT
v_gene: TRBV19; j_gene: TRBJ1-1; d_gene: -; abundance: -; CDR3aa: CASSIDEMMNTEAFF; CDR3nt: TGTGCCAGTAGTATAGATGAGATGATGAACACTGAAGCTTTCTTT
v_gene: TRBV29-1; j_gene: TRBJ2-7; d_gene: -; abundance: -; CDR3aa: CSVVFGNSYEQYF; CDR3nt: TGCAGCGTAGTTTTTGGGAATTCCTACGAGCAGTACTTC
v_gene: TRBV6-1; j_gene: TRBJ2-3; d_gene: -; abundance: many; CDR3aa: CASSTRTTPNTQYF; CDR3nt: TGTGCCAGCAGTACGCGGACTACGCCGAATACGCAGTATTTT
v_gene: TRBV5-1; j_gene: TRBJ2-2; d_gene: TRBD1; abundance: -; CDR3aa: CASSTQGASAGELFF; CDR3nt: TGCGCCAGCAGTACTCAGGGGGCATCAGCCGGGGAGCTGTTTTTT
v_gene: TRBV20-1; j_gene: TRBJ1-2; d_gene: -; abundance: -; CDR3aa: CSARVRERSGYTF; CDR3nt: TGCAGTGCTAGAGTCAGGGAGAGGAGCGGCTACACCTTC
v_gene: TRBV24-1; j_gene: TRBJ2-1; d_gene: TRBD2; abundance: -; CDR3aa: CATSASTSGRTYNEQFF; CDR3nt: TGTGCCACCAGTGCCTCGACTAGCGGGAGGACCTACAATGAGCAGTTCTTC
v_gene: TRBV12-3/TRBV12-4; j_gene: TRBJ2-3; d_gene: -; abundance: -; CDR3aa: CASSFRHPTDTQYF; CDR3nt: TGTGCCAGCAGTTTTAGGCATCCCACAGATACGCAGTATTTT
v_gene: TRBV4-1; j_gene: TRBJ1-1; d_gene: -; abundance: -; CDR3aa: CASSQAPGRDTEAFF; CDR3nt: TGCGCCAGCAGCCAAGCGCCAGGGCGGGACACTGAAGCTTTCTTT
v_gene: TRBV6-6; j_gene: TRBJ2-2; d_gene: -; abundance: few; CDR3aa: CASSPLGAGELFF; CDR3nt: TGTGCCAGCAGTCCCCTAGGGGCCGGGGAGCTGTTTTTT
v_gene: TRBV20-1; j_gene: TRBJ2-1; d_gene: -; abundance: -; CDR3aa: CSAQGGPSYNEQFF; CDR3nt: TGCAGTGCTCAAGGCGGGCCTTCCTACAATGAGCAGTTCTTC
v_gene: TRBV18; j_gene: TRBJ1-6; d_gene: -; abundance: few; CDR3aa: CASSGPRQWSPLHF; CDR3nt: TGTGCCAGCTCGGGGCCGAGACAGTGGTCACCCCTCCACTTT
v_gene: TRBV7-2; j_gene: TRBJ1-5; d_gene: -; abundance: few; CDR3aa: CASSGGWQPQHF; CDR3nt: TGTGCCAGCAGCGGGGGTTGGCAGCCCCAGCATTTT